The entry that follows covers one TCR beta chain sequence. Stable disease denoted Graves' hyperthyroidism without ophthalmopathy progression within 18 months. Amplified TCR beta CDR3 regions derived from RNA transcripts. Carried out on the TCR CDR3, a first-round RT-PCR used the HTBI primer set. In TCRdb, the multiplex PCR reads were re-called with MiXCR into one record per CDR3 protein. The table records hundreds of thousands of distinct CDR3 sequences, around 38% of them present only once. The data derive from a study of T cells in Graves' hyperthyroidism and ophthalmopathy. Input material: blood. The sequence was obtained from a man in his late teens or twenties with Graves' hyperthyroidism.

The CDR3 nucleotides are TGTGCACAGGGGGAGAATGAAAAACTGTTTTTT. It yields the protein CAQGENEKLFF. The chain couples TRBV6-1 to TRBJ1-4, with TRBD1 matching 8 bases. The CDR3 spans 11 residues. Per germline, CDR1 MNHNS and CDR2 SASEGT.